The next 4 T cell receptor beta chains were all read from a single sample in a study of T cells in Graves' hyperthyroidism and ophthalmopathy. What was amplified from RNA transcripts were TCR beta CDR3 regions. HTBI primers drove first-round RT-PCR of the TCR CDR3. MiXCR was run by TCRdb on the multiplex PCR reads, yielding one entry per CDR3 protein. The table shows approximately 210,000 distinct CDR3 sequences, with about a sixth occurring only once. The sample consisted of blood. Every receptor here comes from a man in his forties or fifties with Graves' hyperthyroidism.

This clonotype showed up many times. The chain is built from TRBV18 and TRBJ1-2; D is unclear. Trimming left V 0 bases short and J 3 bases short, with 11 bases between. The CDR3 length is 15 residues. Germline V lookup: CDR1 KGHSH, CDR2 LQKENI. In nucleotides, the CDR3 is TGTGCCAGCTCACCACCTTCACGGCCCGACTATGGCTACACCTTC. It yields the protein CASSPPSRPDYGYTF.

The table lists this clonotype with many counts. The rearrangement uses TRBV28 and TRBJ2-5; D may be TRBD1 or TRBD2 (6 bases each). The CDR3 covers 15 residues. Germline CDR1 and CDR2: MDHEN and SYDVKM. V was pared by 2 bases and J by 5 bases, with 15 bases between. The CDR3, as DNA: TGTGCCAGCAGTTTACCCCCAACAGGGAGGGAGACCCAGTACTTC. Translation: CASSLPPTGRETQYF.

This clonotype was detected many times. J is TRBJ2-3 and V is TRBV2, with D perhaps TRBD2 (5 bases). Germline lookup yields CDR1 SNHLY and CDR2 FYNNEI. CDR3 length: 12 residues. Trimming cost V 3 bases and J 9 bases, with 10 bases left between them. CDR3 loop: CASSDGPGTQYF. CDR3 DNA: TGTGCCAGCAGTGACGGACCGGGAACGCAGTATTTT.

This clonotype came up many times. The CDR3: CSARGRLAGLADTQYF. CDR3 DNA: TGCAGTGCTAGAGGACGACTAGCGGGACTCGCAGATACGCAGTATTTT. The chain links TRBV20-1 to TRBJ2-3, with 11 bases lining up with TRBD2. The V segment lost 1 base and the J segment 4 bases; nucleotides outside the gene matches: 7. Germline CDR1 is DFQATT and CDR2 is SNEGSKA (reference sequence). The length of the CDR3 is 16 residues.